This T cell receptor beta chain was captured in a study of cytomegalovirus exposure and HLA in healthy donors. Looking at the study overall: Researchers found that just over 80% of over 350 genotyped donors fell within the Caucasian-associated ancestry cluster.

PCR involved 60 Vbeta and 13 Jbeta primers. Measured with immunoSEQ multiplex PCR; TCRdb has only the in-frame clones, and not every one. The sample includes some 170,000 clones, around 77% of them seen just once. Study-level points and caveats: A later examination showed that TCR association rates differed by HLA locus, with DRB1 most and HLA-C fewest. It was reported that TCR beta sequences correctly inferred the HLA-A and HLA-B alleles for most subjects. In vitro work confirmed that a few CMV-associated chains recognize CMV antigens.

Points on this clone: Its specificity is unknown.

The CDR3 runs 17 residues. From germline, CDR1 is SGHNT and CDR2 YYREEE (reference sequence). V was clipped by 3 bases and J by 0 bases, with 18 bases between them. This chain uses TRBV5-4 with TRBJ1-1; D unclear. Material for sequencing was PBMCs. The sequence was collected from a woman aged 40 to 55 in good health and CMV-seronegative. The CDR3 DNA is TGTGCCAGCAGCTATGAGGTGGCAGTAATTTTGAACACTGAAGCTTTCTTT. Amino acids: CASSYEVAVILNTEAFF.